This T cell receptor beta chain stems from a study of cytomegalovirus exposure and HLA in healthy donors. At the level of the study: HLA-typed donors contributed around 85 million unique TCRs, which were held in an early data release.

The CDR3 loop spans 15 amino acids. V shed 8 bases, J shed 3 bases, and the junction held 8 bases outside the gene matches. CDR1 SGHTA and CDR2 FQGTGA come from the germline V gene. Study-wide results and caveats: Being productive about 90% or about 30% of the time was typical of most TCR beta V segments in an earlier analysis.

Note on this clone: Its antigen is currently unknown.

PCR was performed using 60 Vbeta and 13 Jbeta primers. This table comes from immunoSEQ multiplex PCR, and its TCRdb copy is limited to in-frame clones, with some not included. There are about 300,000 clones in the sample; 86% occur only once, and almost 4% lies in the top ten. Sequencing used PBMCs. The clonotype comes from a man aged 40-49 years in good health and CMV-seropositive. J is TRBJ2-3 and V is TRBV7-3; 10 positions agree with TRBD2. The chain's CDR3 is CASGVGAGGTDTQYF. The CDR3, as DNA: TGTGCCAGCGGGGTTGGAGCGGGGGGGACAGATACGCAGTATTTT.